The clone carrying this TCR beta chain was counted a few times. These data come from a study of human T cells and chemical hapten exposure. Time point described: healthy volunteer bleed at 6 weeks. It was from unfractionated whole blood that total RNA was extracted. In TCRdb, the RACE reads were re-called with MiXCR into one record per CDR3 protein. This sample has 75,000 to 80,000 distinct CDR3 sequences, with 8.5% to 9.5% found just once. Trimming shortened V by 6 bases and J by 0 bases, and 14 bases separated the two germline ends. The CDR3 is 16 residues long. V gene TRBV12-3 or TRBV12-4 combines with J gene TRBJ1-4; D is uncertain. Sequencing was carried out using whole blood. The TCR sequence derives from a female donor in good health. Some clones in this sample may be carry-over from other donors' samples. The CDR3 protein is CASSQTYTATNEKLFF. The CDR3 DNA reads as TGTGCCAGCAGCCAGACCTACACTGCAACTAATGAAAAACTGTTTTTT.